Here is one TCR beta chain with its context. This record comes from a study of shared clonotypes between healthy human individuals. Per the study methods: ImmunoSEQ supplied junction-only sequences lacking quality scores, so filtering was different. Here immunoSEQ multiplex PCR was the method, and the copy in TCRdb shows in-frame clones only, minus some. V and J calls and clone size come straight from that table; D and trimming were deduced from the DNA. The sample lists roughly 2,000,000 clones, about 95% occurring once. Naive CD8 cells, CD45RO-negative and positively selected for CCR7, excluded terminally differentiated effector memory CD45RA+ cells. All the donors were Caucasian adults who lived in Nashville, Tennessee. CDR3 size: 14 residues. Trimming cost V 2 bases and J 4 bases; bases outside gene matches: 0. CDR1 and CDR2 (germline): MNHEY, SVGAGI.

This TCR was sampled from a man younger than 30 in good health. The chain is built from TRBV6-5 and TRBJ2-2; 8 bases match TRBD2. Sequencing was done on a sample of naive CD8+ T cells sorted from blood. This CDR3 reads CASSYSGSTGELFF. The CDR3 coding sequence is TGTGCCAGCAGTTACAGCGGGAGCACCGGGGAGCTGTTTTTT.